This entry lists 18 T cell receptor beta chains sequenced from one sample in a study of neoadjuvant nivolumab and ipilimumab in lung cancer (TCRdb year 2020). The intended sense of this specimen's time point label: at surgical resection after neoadjuvant nivolumab +/- ipilimumab. The library was prepared using the immunoSEQ multiplex PCR assay. Not all clones reach the TCRdb copy of this immuneACCESS table, which keeps in-frame sequences only. Checked studies attribute under half of the gap to unresolved V genes and leave the rest unexplained. The sample table shows some 13,000 clones, and around 95% are seen once. Roughly 2.6% of the sample is held by the ten biggest clonotypes. Sequenced here: peripheral blood, sampled after neoadjuvant nivolumab, alone or with ipilimumab, at or shortly before surgery. These receptors came from an adult with non-small cell lung cancer.

This chain connects TRBV7-2 to TRBJ1-1; no clear D. Germline V gene data show CDR1 as SGHTA and CDR2 as FQGNSA. V lost 5 bases and J lost 1, with 11 bases in between. CDR3 length equals 14 residues. DNA for the CDR3: TGTGCCAGCAGCCTAGAGATGTGGAACACTGAAGCTTTCTTT. Amino acids: CASSLEMWNTEAFF.

J is TRBJ1-1 and V is TRBV2; TRBD1 agrees at 9 bases. CDR3 length: 13 residues. CDR1 and CDR2 from the germline V gene are SNHLY and FYNNEI. Trimming removed 6 bases from V and 4 bases from J; junction bases left unmatched: 3. The CDR3 spells CASRLGQGTEAFF. Written as DNA, the CDR3 is TGTGCCAGCAGATTGGGACAGGGCACTGAAGCTTTCTTT.

This chain uses TRBV5-1 with TRBJ2-7; a weak D match, TRBD2 (6 bases). The V end lost 0 bases, the J end lost 7 bases, and 14 bases lay between the germline ends. The CDR3 spans 14 residues. The germline V gene encodes CDR1 SGHRS and CDR2 YFSETQ. DNA for the CDR3: TGCGCCAGCAGCTTGGCCCCCGGCGGGGAAGAGCAGTACTTC. This translates into CASSLAPGGEEQYF. Supplemented by reference TRBV5-1 and TRBJ2-7, the full variable domain reads KAGVTQTPRYLIKTRGQQVTLSCSPISGHRSVSWYQQTPGQGLQFLFEYFSETQRNKGNFPGRFSGRQFSNSRSEMNVSTLELGDSALYLCASSLAPGGEEQYFGPGTRLTVT.

V gene TRBV10-3 combines with J gene TRBJ1-1; 7 nucleotides align to TRBD1. J was trimmed by 2 bases and V by 10 bases; bases with no gene match: 7. Per germline, CDR1 ENHRY and CDR2 SYGVKD. CDR3 length equals 13 residues. The CDR3 loop is CATNRGSNTEAFF. The CDR3 DNA reads as TGTGCCACTAACAGGGGTTCTAACACTGAAGCTTTCTTT.

The J gene is TRBJ2-7, the V gene TRBV7-2, with 11 nucleotides matching TRBD2. Per germline, CDR1 SGHTA and CDR2 FQGNSA. The CDR3 totals 17 residues. V trimming: 3 bases; J trimming: 2 bases; junction bases outside the gene matches: 9. CDR3 coding DNA: TGTGCCAGCAGCTTGGGAGACCTAGCGGGAGGTCCCTACGAGCAGTACTTC. Its protein is CASSLGDLAGGPYEQYF.

The chain carries TRBV6-5 and TRBJ2-3; 7 nucleotides match TRBD2. The V segment lost 5 bases and the J segment 4 bases; nucleotides outside the gene matches: 9. Germline V gene data show CDR1 as MNHEY and CDR2 as SVGAGI. The CDR3 length is 15 residues. CDR3 in DNA: TGTGCCAGCAGTCCACGGGGGGAGGTCGCAGATACGCAGTATTTT. Its translation is CASSPRGEVADTQYF.

The chain links TRBV29-1 to TRBJ2-7, with 7 positions matching TRBD2. This CDR3 spans 13 amino acids. The J segment lost 0 bases and the V segment lost 4 bases, leaving 3 bases of the junction unmatched. Germline V gene data show CDR1 as SQVTM and CDR2 as ANQGSEA. The CDR3 bases are TGCAGCGTTGGGGCTAGCGGCTCCTACGAGCAGTACTTC. Translating gives CSVGASGSYEQYF.

The V and J genes are TRBV4-1 and TRBJ2-7; TRBD1 aligns across 7 bases. This CDR3 has 14 residues. The V gene end was trimmed by 3 bases and the J gene end by 4 bases; junction bases not matched to a gene: 6. Per germline, CDR1 MGHRA and CDR2 YSYEKL. CDR3 residues: CASSQGTVDYEQYF. CDR3 DNA sequence: TGCGCCAGCAGCCAGGGGACAGTGGATTACGAGCAGTACTTC.

The chain joins TRBV7-2 to TRBJ2-1, with 8 nucleotides matching TRBD2. CDR3 length: 15 residues. J was trimmed by 5 bases and V by 2 bases; bases with no gene match: 5. CDR1 and CDR2 from the germline V gene are SGHTA and FQGNSA. CDR3 sequence: CASSLTSAGDNEQFF. In DNA, the CDR3 is TGTGCCAGCAGCTTAACCTCAGCGGGGGACAATGAGCAGTTCTTC.

The chain recombines TRBV7-2 with TRBJ2-5, with a possible D match to TRBD1 (6 bases). The CDR3 totals 14 residues. V was shortened by 3 bases and J by 10 bases, with 18 bases between the two germline ends. CDR1 and CDR2 (germline): SGHTA, FQGNSA. The CDR3, as DNA: TGTGCCAGCAGCTTTGAGCCGGACAGTGTAGGCCAGTACTTC. Residues: CASSFEPDSVGQYF.

J is TRBJ1-4 and V is TRBV7-9; D unclear. V was shortened by 2 bases and J by 16 bases, with 14 bases between the two germline ends. The CDR3 is 12 amino acids. Germline CDR1 reads SEHNR; CDR2 reads FQNEAQ (reference sequence). Here the CDR3 reads CASSLNQDFQFF. The CDR3 DNA sequence: TGTGCCAGCAGCTTAAATCAGGACTTTCAGTTTTTT. Combining the CDR3 with reference TRBV7-9 and TRBJ1-4 gives the whole variable domain DTGVSQNPRHKITKRGQNVTFRCDPISEHNRLYWYRQTLGQGPEFLTYFQNEAQLEKSRLLSDRFSAERPKGSFSTLEIQRTEQGDSAMYLCASSLNQDFQFFGSGTQLSVL.

The chain is built from TRBV10-2 and TRBJ2-3, with 7 nucleotides matching TRBD2. V trimming: 4 bases; J trimming: 2 bases; junction bases outside the gene matches: 9. The CDR3 extends over 16 amino acids. Per the germline V gene, CDR1 is WSHSY and CDR2 is SAAADI. The CDR3 protein is CASSVQAGYTTDTQYF. CDR3 in DNA: TGCGCCAGCAGTGTTCAAGCGGGGTATACCACAGATACGCAGTATTTT.

The chain employs TRBV6-5 and TRBJ2-1, with a tentative D call TRBD1 (6 bases). Trimming pared 4 bases from V and 2 bases from J, leaving 12 bases between. This CDR3 is 15 amino acids long. Germline V gives CDR1 MNHEY, CDR2 SVGAGI. CDR3 loop: CASSSPDRTYNEQFF. CDR3 nucleotide sequence: TGTGCCAGCAGTTCCCCGGACAGAACCTACAATGAGCAGTTCTTC.

In this sample, this clone turned up once. The chain links TRBV2 to TRBJ2-7, with D possibly being TRBD2 (5 bases). Germline V gene sequence: CDR1 SNHLY, CDR2 FYNNEI. V was shortened by 5 bases and J by 4 bases, with 18 bases between the two germline ends. The CDR3 is made up of 15 amino acids. The CDR3 reads CASSPGKNTHYEQYF. CDR3 bases: TGTGCCAGCAGTCCCGGGAAAAACACCCATTACGAGCAGTACTTC.

The chain couples TRBV5-1 to TRBJ1-3, with 9 positions matching TRBD1. V lost 4 bases to trimming and J lost 0 bases; unmatched junction nucleotides: 8. The CDR3 spans 17 residues. Germline CDR1 reads SGHRS; CDR2 reads YFSETQ. CDR3 in DNA: TGCGCCAGCAGCAGGACAGGGGCGCAAAACTCTGGAAACACCATATATTTT. Translating it yields CASSRTGAQNSGNTIYF.

V usage is TRBV5-8 and J usage is TRBJ2-2; TRBD1 agrees at 8 bases. The CDR3 loop spans 16 amino acids. Germline V gene sequence: CDR1 SGHTS, CDR2 YDEGEE. V lost 1 base and J lost 6; bases outside the gene matches: 8. CDR3 in amino acids: CASSLLLGTGSGELFF. CDR3 nucleotides: TGTGCCAGCAGCTTGTTACTCGGGACAGGTTCCGGGGAGCTGTTTTTT. The variable domain in full, with the rest retrieved from reference TRBV5-8 and TRBJ2-2, is EAGVTQSPTHLIKTRGQQATLRCSPISGHTSVYWYQQALGLGLQFLLWYDEGEERNRGNFPPRFSGRQFPNYSSELNVNALELEDSALYLCASSLLLGTGSGELFFGEGSRLTVL.

This sequence joins TRBV28 and TRBJ2-7; D gene ambiguous. V lost 5 bases and J 3 bases, leaving 8 bases between the germline ends. This CDR3 is 12 amino acids long. Germline V gives CDR1 MDHEN, CDR2 SYDVKM. The CDR3 spells CASSTLSYEQYF. The CDR3 DNA is TGTGCCAGCAGTACTCTTAGCTACGAGCAGTACTTC.

The CDR3 sequence is CASSPRQGAQPQHF. The DNA for the CDR3 is TGTGCCAGCAGCCCACGACAGGGGGCTCAGCCCCAGCATTTT. J is TRBJ1-5 and V is TRBV7-2; 10 positions match TRBD1. Trimming cost V 5 bases and J 6 bases; bases outside gene matches: 4. The CDR3 covers 14 residues. Germline values: CDR1 SGHTA, CDR2 FQGNSA.